This T cell receptor beta chain was sequenced in a study of OX40 agonist ivuxolimab in advanced cancers. Study-wide results and limits: Expanded clones were, on average, more numerous in CD8+ T cells than in CD4+. The antigen specificity of the peripheral T cells (those that were expanded) was not determined.

V was clipped by 3 bases and J by 3 bases, with 9 bases between them. CDR1 MNHEY and CDR2 SMNVEV come from the germline V gene (reference sequence). The CDR3 is made up of 14 amino acids. Profiling relied on immunoSEQ multiplex PCR, and the TCRdb table lists in-frame clones only, not all of them. The sample comprises about 84,000 clones, about 91% of which are singletons, and under 0.25% rests with the top ten. Turning to this clone: Antigen specificity is unknown.

The receptor comes from an adult with an advanced solid tumor such as melanoma, head and neck, liver or kidney cancer. This rearrangement joins TRBV27 to TRBJ2-1; D is ambiguous. This material consisted of CD4+ or CD8+ T cells sorted from blood, taken in a trial of the OX40 agonist ivuxolimab. Written as DNA, the CDR3 is TGTGCCAGCAGTTTTAGCCGCTTCTACAATGAGCAGTTCTTC. Its translation: CASSFSRFYNEQFF.